The 27 T cell receptor beta chains listed next were all sequenced from one sample in a study of PD-1 blockade in classical Hodgkin lymphoma (dated by TCRdb to 2020 to 2022). Library method: the immunoSEQ multiplex PCR assay. TCRdb obtained this table from immuneACCESS and retained in-frame rearrangements with V and J assigned. These tables miss some clones; where compared with another copy, unresolved V genes account for less than half of the shortfall, and the remainder is unexplained. A total of under 45,000 clones appear in this sample, roughly two thirds of them only once. Approximately 2.4% of the sample comes from the top ten. The time point tag for this specimen amounts to: cycle 4 day 1 (C4D1), after more than five weeks of nivolumab. Every trial patient had relapsed following autologous stem cell transplantation, and prior brentuximab vedotin exposure was what differed among cohorts A, B and C.

The input for sequencing was peripheral blood mononuclear cells (PBMCs), taken before the fourth cycle of nivolumab. The receptors come from a human donor with classical Hodgkin lymphoma.

This clone was detected only once. V gene TRBV19 combines with J gene TRBJ1-1; D is undetermined. The CDR3 is 11 amino acids. V was trimmed by 3 bases and J by 8 bases, leaving 7 bases between them. CDR1 and CDR2 (germline): LNHDA, SQIVND (reference sequence). The CDR3 nucleotides read TGTGCCAGTAGTATTGGGTTGGAAGCTTTCTTT. This translates into CASSIGLEAFF.

This clone has only a few counts. V usage is TRBV19 and J usage is TRBJ1-2; TRBD1 aligns across 7 bases. V lost 8 bases, J lost 5 bases, and 17 bases stayed unmatched. The length of the CDR3 is 16 residues. Germline V gives CDR1 LNHDA, CDR2 SQIVND (reference sequence). CDR3 DNA: TGTGCCAGTTCCGGACAGGTTAGATTCCGAGATTATGGCTACACCTTC. It codes for CASSGQVRFRDYGYTF.

J is TRBJ1-1 and V is TRBV7-9, with 11 bases aligning to TRBD1. V lost 5 bases and J lost 3; bases outside the gene matches: 5. The CDR3 length is 15 residues. From germline, CDR1 is SEHNR and CDR2 FQNEAQ (reference sequence). In DNA form, the CDR3 reads TGTGCCAGCAGCGGACCGGGACAGGGGGACACTGAAGCTTTCTTT. Translated, it gives CASSGPGQGDTEAFF.

This chain links TRBV6-5 with TRBJ2-7; D gene ambiguous. From germline, CDR1 is MNHEY and CDR2 SVGAGI. V was pared by 0 bases and J by 5 bases, with 11 bases between. CDR3 length: 14 amino acids. CDR3 bases: TGTGCCAGCAGTTACTCGAAGGCAGTTAACGAGCAGTACTTC. Translated: CASSYSKAVNEQYF.

The chain links TRBV7-6 to TRBJ2-1; D is undetermined. The CDR3 runs 15 residues. Per the germline V gene, CDR1 is SGHVS and CDR2 is FNYEAQ. V dropped 5 bases and J dropped 0 bases, with 11 bases sitting between them. The DNA for the CDR3 is TGTGCCAGCAGCCCCTTTCTCAGCTCCTACAATGAGCAGTTCTTC. It translates to CASSPFLSSYNEQFF.

The rearrangement uses TRBV11-2 and TRBJ1-6, with TRBD1 as a possible D gene (5 bases). The CDR3 runs to 16 residues. Germline V CDR1 and CDR2: SGHAT, FQNNGV. With 5 bases removed from V and 0 bases from J, the gap between germline ends came to 11 bases. CDR3 in amino acids: CASSLGDGSYNSPLHF. Written as DNA, the CDR3 is TGTGCCAGCAGCCTCGGGGACGGCTCCTATAATTCACCCCTCCACTTT.

This sequence joins TRBV5-1 and TRBJ2-1, with D tentatively TRBD1 (6 bases). V was pared by 4 bases and J by 7 bases, with 15 bases between. The CDR3 runs to 14 residues. Per germline, CDR1 SGHRS and CDR2 YFSETQ. The CDR3, as DNA: TGCGCCAGCAGCCCCACCCAGCAGGGGAATGAGCAGTTCTTC. This gives the protein CASSPTQQGNEQFF. The entire variable domain, with the rest obtained from reference TRBV5-1 and TRBJ2-1, is as follows: KAGVTQTPRYLIKTRGQQVTLSCSPISGHRSVSWYQQTPGQGLQFLFEYFSETQRNKGNFPGRFSGRQFSNSRSEMNVSTLELGDSALYLCASSPTQQGNEQFFGPGTRLTVL.

The genes are TRBV4-2 and TRBJ2-7, with 7 bases aligning to TRBD2. In germline, CDR1 is LGHNA, CDR2 YNFKEQ. The J segment lost 2 bases and the V segment lost 0 bases, leaving 4 bases of the junction unmatched. The CDR3 runs to 15 residues. The CDR3 bases are TGTGCCAGCAGCCAAGAAACTAGCGACCCCTACGAGCAGTACTTC. Its translation: CASSQETSDPYEQYF.

The sample holds a few counts of this clone. This chain uses TRBV4-2 with TRBJ2-5; a weak D match, TRBD2 (5 bases). The CDR3 sequence is 13 residues long. Looked up from germline, CDR1 is LGHNA and CDR2 is YNFKEQ. Trimming cost V 3 bases and J 4 bases, with 9 bases left between them. The CDR3 sequence is CASSHEGGETQYF. CDR3 nucleotides: TGTGCCAGCAGCCACGAGGGCGGAGAGACCCAGTACTTC.

V is TRBV6-7 and J is TRBJ1-1; weak D call: TRBD1 (5 bases). TRBV6-7 falls under the ORF class, with uncertain function. The CDR3 has 14 residues. V lost 5 bases, J lost 0 bases, and 10 bases lay in between. CDR3 DNA sequence: TGTGCCAGCAGTAAAGGACACCTGAACACTGAAGCTTTCTTT. It encodes CASSKGHLNTEAFF.

The V gene is TRBV6-1, the J gene TRBJ2-3; TRBD2 is a possible D gene (6 bases). This CDR3 has 17 residues. V was cut by 4 bases and J by 0 bases, with 17 bases left in between. Looked up from germline, CDR1 is MNHNS and CDR2 is SASEGT. The chain's CDR3 is CASSVVSLGTSTDTQYF. The CDR3 DNA reads as TGTGCCAGCAGTGTCGTTTCCCTAGGGACTAGCACAGATACGCAGTATTTT.

This clone was detected many times. The chain uses TRBV29-1 and TRBJ2-2; 10 bases fit TRBD1. V dropped 7 bases and J dropped 2; count of bases not matched to a gene: 7. This CDR3 spans 15 amino acids. CDR1 and CDR2 (germline): SQVTM, ANQGSEA. The CDR3 protein is CSALGTGVNTGELFF. The CDR3 DNA reads as TGCAGCGCGCTTGGGACAGGGGTTAACACCGGGGAGCTGTTTTTT.

J is TRBJ1-2 and V is TRBV11-2; 8 bases are a match to TRBD1. The length of the CDR3 is 16 residues. Per germline, CDR1 SGHAT and CDR2 FQNNGV. Losses at the gene ends were 5 bases for V and 3 bases for J; bases not matched to a gene: 11. CDR3 amino acids: CASSKLLQGEDYGYTF. CDR3 bases: TGTGCCAGCAGCAAGCTCCTACAGGGGGAGGACTATGGCTACACCTTC.

This chain connects TRBV6-6 to TRBJ2-1; D gene uncertain. The CDR3 sequence is 14 residues long. Germline-derived CDR1 and CDR2 are MNHNY and SVGAGI (reference sequence). Trimming took off 6 bases at V and 0 bases at J, with 9 bases between the two ends. The CDR3 bases are TGTGCCAGCAGACAAGTCAGCTCCTACAATGAGCAGTTCTTC. Translated: CASRQVSSYNEQFF.

This clone was seen just once. The genes are TRBV4-2 and TRBJ1-1; no clear D gene. The ends were cut back, 1 base at V and 1 base at J, with 13 bases in the middle. There are 16 residues in the CDR3. In germline, CDR1 is LGHNA, CDR2 YNFKEQ. This CDR3 reads CASSQGHAGANTEAFF. CDR3 bases: TGTGCCAGCAGCCAAGGCCACGCGGGCGCGAACACTGAAGCTTTCTTT.

In its sample, this clone was seen a few times. The chain recombines TRBV9 with TRBJ2-1; 8 positions agree with TRBD2. This CDR3 region has 17 residues. V shed 4 bases and J 1 base; nucleotides not matched to a gene: 10. From germline, CDR1 is SGDLS and CDR2 YYNGEE. CDR3 protein: CASSLEGGGQSYNEQFF. DNA of the CDR3: TGTGCCAGCAGCCTTGAGGGCGGGGGGCAATCCTACAATGAGCAGTTCTTC.

This chain joins TRBV7-2 and TRBJ1-2, with 9 positions matching TRBD1. The germline V gene encodes CDR1 SGHTA and CDR2 FQGNSA. J gave up 0 bases and V 2 bases, and 4 bases lay outside the gene matches. The length of the CDR3 is 16 residues. The CDR3 nucleotides are TGTGCCAGCAGCTTACTGGGACAGGGAACTAACTATGGCTACACCTTC. Protein product: CASSLLGQGTNYGYTF.

V and J are TRBV4-3 and TRBJ2-7; perhaps TRBD2 as D (5 bases). V lost 0 bases, J lost 2 bases, and 8 bases lay in between. The CDR3 contains 14 residues. CDR1 and CDR2 from the germline V gene are LGHNA and YSLEER. The CDR3 DNA is TGCGCCAGCAGCCAAGACGTCGGGACCTACGAGCAGTACTTC. Amino acid sequence: CASSQDVGTYEQYF.

This chain's CDR3 is CASSRGVLQETQYF. The CDR3 bases are TGTGCCAGCAGCCGGGGAGTCCTCCAAGAGACCCAGTACTTC. J is TRBJ2-5 and V is TRBV5-6, with D perhaps matching TRBD2 (5 bases). V was trimmed by 4 bases and J by 1 base, leaving 11 bases between them. The CDR3 length is 14 residues. The germline V gene has CDR1 SGHDT and CDR2 YYEEEE.

V usage is TRBV6-5 and J usage is TRBJ1-5, with 7 positions matching TRBD1. CDR1 is MNHEY, CDR2 SVGAGI, per germline. The CDR3 has 15 residues. V gave up 6 bases and J gave up 2 bases; unmatched junction bases: 7. The CDR3 protein is CASRRGGAGNQPQHF. CDR3 bases: TGTGCCAGCAGAAGAGGGGGCGCCGGCAATCAGCCCCAGCATTTT.

The chain links TRBV2 to TRBJ2-4, with D tentatively TRBD2 (6 bases). CDR1 SNHLY and CDR2 FYNNEI come from the germline V gene. CDR3 length: 15 residues. V was clipped by 0 bases and J by 2 bases, with 8 bases between them. Here the CDR3 reads CASSEAWDSKNIQYF. The CDR3 DNA follows: TGTGCCAGCAGTGAAGCTTGGGACTCCAAAAACATTCAGTACTTC.

This chain uses TRBV28 with TRBJ1-5; 7 nucleotides line up with TRBD1. The CDR3 length is 16 residues. V was clipped by 3 bases and J by 4 bases; unmatched bases: 9. Germline CDR1 reads MDHEN; CDR2 reads SYDVKM. The CDR3 is CASSFQTTGWNQPQHF. The CDR3 DNA sequence: TGTGCCAGCAGTTTTCAGACGACAGGGTGGAATCAGCCCCAGCATTTT.

The rearrangement links TRBV5-1 to TRBJ2-7; 8 bases agree with TRBD1. Trimming at V came to 4 bases and at J to 9 bases, leaving 15 bases not matched to a gene. CDR3 length: 15 amino acids. In germline, CDR1 is SGHRS, CDR2 YFSETQ. CDR3 DNA sequence: TGCGCCAGCAGCCCGGGACAGGTCCTCCTTCCCGGGCAGTACTTC. Encoded protein: CASSPGQVLLPGQYF.

The V call is TRBV7-9, the J call TRBJ2-1; D is undetermined. The ends were cut back, 2 bases at V and 12 bases at J, with 11 bases in the middle. This CDR3 has 12 residues. The germline V gene has CDR1 SEHNR and CDR2 FQNEAQ (reference sequence). CDR3 protein: CASSLNMRGQFF. CDR3 bases: TGTGCCAGCAGCTTAAACATGCGCGGGCAGTTCTTC. Full variable domain (outside the CDR3, taken from reference TRBV7-9 and TRBJ2-1): DTGVSQNPRHKITKRGQNVTFRCDPISEHNRLYWYRQTLGQGPEFLTYFQNEAQLEKSRLLSDRFSAERPKGSFSTLEIQRTEQGDSAMYLCASSLNMRGQFFGPGTRLTVL.

V usage is TRBV10-3 and J usage is TRBJ1-1; 9 bases are a match to TRBD1. CDR1 ENHRY and CDR2 SYGVKD come from the germline V gene. V shed 6 bases and J 2 bases; nucleotides not matched to a gene: 4. The CDR3 runs to 14 residues. The CDR3 sequence is CAISLQGANTEAFF. In nucleotides, the CDR3 is TGTGCCATCAGCCTACAGGGGGCTAACACTGAAGCTTTCTTT.

The CDR3: CASSPTIRELFF. The CDR3, as DNA: TGTGCCAGCAGCCCCACCATTAGGGAGCTGTTTTTT. The rearrangement uses TRBV7-9 and TRBJ2-2, with D hard to call. The germline V and J ends were trimmed by 5 bases and 9 bases, with 10 bases remaining between them. In germline, CDR1 is SEHNR, CDR2 FQNEAQ (reference sequence). The CDR3 totals 12 residues.

The genes are TRBV2 and TRBJ1-1; no clear D gene. Per germline, CDR1 SNHLY and CDR2 FYNNEI. This CDR3 contains 14 residues. Trimming removed 4 bases at V and 2 bases at J, with 11 bases between. CDR3 in amino acids: CASSVDRFNTEAFF. DNA for the CDR3: TGTGCCAGCAGTGTCGATAGATTCAACACTGAAGCTTTCTTT.